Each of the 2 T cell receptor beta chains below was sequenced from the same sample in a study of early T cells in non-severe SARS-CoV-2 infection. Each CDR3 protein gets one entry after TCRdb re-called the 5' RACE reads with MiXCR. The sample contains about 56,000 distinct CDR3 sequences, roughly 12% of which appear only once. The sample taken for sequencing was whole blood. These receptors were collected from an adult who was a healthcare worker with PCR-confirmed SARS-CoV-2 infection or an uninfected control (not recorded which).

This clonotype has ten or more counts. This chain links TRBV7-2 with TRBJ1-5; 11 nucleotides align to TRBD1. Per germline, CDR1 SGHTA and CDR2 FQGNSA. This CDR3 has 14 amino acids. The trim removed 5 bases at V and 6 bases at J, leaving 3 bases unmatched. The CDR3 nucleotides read TGTGCCAGCAGCCCCGGGACAGGGGGTCAGCCCCAGCATTTT. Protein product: CASSPGTGGQPQHF.

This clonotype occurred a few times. The CDR3 reads CASSLETGGNYGYTF. The CDR3 coding sequence is TGTGCCAGCAGCTTAGAGACAGGAGGGAACTATGGCTACACCTTC. This chain uses TRBV11-3 with TRBJ1-2; the D gene is possibly TRBD1 (6 bases). CDR1 and CDR2 (germline): SGHNT, YENEEA. The CDR3 runs 15 residues. Between the trimmed V and J ends, which lost 0 bases and 2 bases, there was a span of 10 bases. The full variable domain, its missing parts supplied by reference TRBV11-3 and TRBJ1-2, is EAGVVQSPRYKIIEKKQPVAFWCNPISGHNTLYWYLQNLGQGPELLIRYENEEAVDDSQLPKDRFSAERLKGVDSTLKIQPAELGDSAVYLCASSLETGGNYGYTFGSGTRLTVV.